This entry is about one T cell receptor (beta chain). Its antigen is unknown. Methods used by the authors: With immunoSEQ giving junction-only sequences and no quality scores, filtering differed. TCRdb's table, derived via immunoSEQ multiplex PCR, lists solely in-frame clones and lacks some. The V and J calls and the clone size are those of that table, but D and trimming were determined from the DNA. The table lists hundreds of thousands of clones, 92% of them singletons. The sample originates from a study of shared clonotypes between healthy human individuals. Broader study findings: Genetic and exposure-history diversity was limited by the small donor number.

The naive CD8 subset, CD45RO-negative cells positively selected for CCR7, excluded terminally differentiated effector memory CD45RA+ cells. Germline V gene lookup returns CDR1 LNHNV and CDR2 YYDKDF (reference sequence). The trim removed 2 bases at V and 7 bases at J, leaving 7 bases unmatched. CDR3 length: 15 amino acids. This clonotype was obtained from a man aged 25-40 years in good health. The chain recombines TRBV15 with TRBJ1-5; 8 nucleotides match TRBD1. Sequences were obtained from naive CD8+ T cells sorted from blood. CDR3 nucleotide sequence: TGTGCCACCAGCAGAAATCAGGGGGCCGGACAGCCCCAGCATTTT. Amino acids: CATSRNQGAGQPQHF.